This T cell receptor (beta chain) was sequenced for a study of blood T cell repertoires in COVID-19. At the level of the study: COVID-19 samples, acute and convalescent, were from the United States, Italy and Spain. T cells, B-cell-depleted T cells, or PBMCs supplied cDNA or gDNA.

Each recovered donor of Cohort 3 presented with two negative PCRs, clearance, or symptom resolution. Germline CDR1 and CDR2: SGHRS and YFSETQ. V gave up 2 bases and J gave up 2 bases, with 10 bases separating them. The CDR3 is 15 amino acids. Per the study methods: Amplified reference gene primers provided the basis for estimating nucleated cell counts. The method was immunoSEQ multiplex PCR; TCRdb's version includes in-frame clones alone and lacks a portion of them. That table furnishes V, J and clone size, whereas the DNA furnished D and trimming. The table includes around 310,000 clones, 89% detected once.

The clonotype comes from a woman between 40 and 55 years old who had recovered from COVID-19. Sequenced: PBMCs or T cells enriched from blood (not recorded which). The chain has TRBV5-1 and TRBJ2-2, with a weak D call TRBD1 (6 bases). This CDR3 reads CASSFPRGNTGELFF. Written as DNA, the CDR3 is TGCGCCAGCAGCTTTCCCAGGGGCAACACCGGGGAGCTGTTTTTT.